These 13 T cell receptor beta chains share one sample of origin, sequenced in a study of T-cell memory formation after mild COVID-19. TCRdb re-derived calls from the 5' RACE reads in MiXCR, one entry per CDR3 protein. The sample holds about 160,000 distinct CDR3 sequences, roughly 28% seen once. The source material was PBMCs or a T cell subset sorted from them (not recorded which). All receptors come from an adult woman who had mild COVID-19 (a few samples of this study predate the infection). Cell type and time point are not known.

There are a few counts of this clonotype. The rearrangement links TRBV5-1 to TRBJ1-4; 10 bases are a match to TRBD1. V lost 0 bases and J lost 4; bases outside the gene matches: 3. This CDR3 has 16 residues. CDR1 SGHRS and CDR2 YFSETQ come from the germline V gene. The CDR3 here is CASSLAGQGYNEKLFF. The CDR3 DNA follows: TGCGCCAGCAGCTTGGCGGGACAGGGGTATAATGAAAAACTGTTTTTT.

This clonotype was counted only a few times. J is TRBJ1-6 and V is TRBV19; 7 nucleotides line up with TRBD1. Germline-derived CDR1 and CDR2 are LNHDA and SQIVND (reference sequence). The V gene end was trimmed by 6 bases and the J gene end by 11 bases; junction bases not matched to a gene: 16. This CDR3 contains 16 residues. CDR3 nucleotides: TGTGCCAGTAGCAGCAGTGGGGGACAGCAGTTCCCACCCCTCCACTTT. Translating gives CASSSSGGQQFPPLHF.

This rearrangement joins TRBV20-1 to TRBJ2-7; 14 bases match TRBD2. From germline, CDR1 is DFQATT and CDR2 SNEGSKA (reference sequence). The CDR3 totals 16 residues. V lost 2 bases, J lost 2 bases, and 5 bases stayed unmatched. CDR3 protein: CSARTGLAGAPYEQYF. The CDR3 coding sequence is TGCAGTGCTAGAACGGGACTAGCGGGAGCCCCCTACGAGCAGTACTTC.

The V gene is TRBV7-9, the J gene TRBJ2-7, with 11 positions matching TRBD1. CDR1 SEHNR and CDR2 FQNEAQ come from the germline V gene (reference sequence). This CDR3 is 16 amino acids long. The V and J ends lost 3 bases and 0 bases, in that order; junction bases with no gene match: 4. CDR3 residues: CASSLDRGPPSYEQYF. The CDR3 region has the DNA TGTGCCAGCAGCTTGGACAGGGGGCCTCCCTCCTACGAGCAGTACTTC.

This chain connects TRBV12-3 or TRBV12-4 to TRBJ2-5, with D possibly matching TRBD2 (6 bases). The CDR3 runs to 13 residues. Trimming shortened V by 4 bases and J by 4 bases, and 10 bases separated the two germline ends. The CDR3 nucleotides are TGTGCCAGCAGTTGGCGGGGTTTAGAGACCCAGTACTTC. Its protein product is CASSWRGLETQYF.

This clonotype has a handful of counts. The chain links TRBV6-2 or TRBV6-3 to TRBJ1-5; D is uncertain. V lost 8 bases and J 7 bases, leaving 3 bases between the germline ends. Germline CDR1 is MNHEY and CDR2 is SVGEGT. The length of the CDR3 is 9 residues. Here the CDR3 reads CASYQPQHF. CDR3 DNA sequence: TGTGCCAGCTACCAGCCCCAGCATTTT.

CDR3 nucleotide sequence: TGCGCCAGCAGCGCCGGGACAGGGGAAACCGGGGAGCTGTTTTTT. Translation: CASSAGTGETGELFF. The chain has TRBV5-1 and TRBJ2-2; 10 nucleotides line up with TRBD1. V dropped 4 bases and J dropped 5; count of bases not matched to a gene: 5. This CDR3 region has 15 residues. CDR1 and CDR2 from the germline V gene are SGHRS and YFSETQ.

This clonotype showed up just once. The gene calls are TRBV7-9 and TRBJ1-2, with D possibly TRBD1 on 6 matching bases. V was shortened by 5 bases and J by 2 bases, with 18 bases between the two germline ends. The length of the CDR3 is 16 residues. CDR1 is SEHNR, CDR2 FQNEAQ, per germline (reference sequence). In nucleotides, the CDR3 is TGTGCCAGCAGCCTGTCCGGGGGGGCAAGGAACTATGGCTACACCTTC. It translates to CASSLSGGARNYGYTF.

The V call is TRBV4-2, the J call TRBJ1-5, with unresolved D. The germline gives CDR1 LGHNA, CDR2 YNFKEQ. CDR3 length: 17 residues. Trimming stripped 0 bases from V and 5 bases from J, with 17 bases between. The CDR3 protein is CASSQEVAGAKYQPQHF. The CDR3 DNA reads TGTGCCAGCAGCCAAGAGGTGGCAGGCGCCAAATATCAGCCCCAGCATTTT.

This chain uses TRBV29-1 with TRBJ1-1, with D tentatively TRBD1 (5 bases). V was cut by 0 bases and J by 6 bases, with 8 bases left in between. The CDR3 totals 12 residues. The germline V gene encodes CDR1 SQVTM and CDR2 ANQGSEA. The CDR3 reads CSVEDEGAEAFF. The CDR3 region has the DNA TGCAGCGTTGAAGATGAAGGGGCTGAAGCTTTCTTT.

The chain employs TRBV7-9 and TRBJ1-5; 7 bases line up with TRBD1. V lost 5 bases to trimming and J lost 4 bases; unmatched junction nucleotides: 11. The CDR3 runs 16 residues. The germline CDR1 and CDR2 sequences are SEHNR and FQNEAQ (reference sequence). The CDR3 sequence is CASSATTARGNQPQHF. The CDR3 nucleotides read TGTGCCAGCAGCGCAACCACAGCCAGGGGGAATCAGCCCCAGCATTTT. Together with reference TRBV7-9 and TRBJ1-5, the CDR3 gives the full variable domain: DTGVSQNPRHKITKRGQNVTFRCDPISEHNRLYWYRQTLGQGPEFLTYFQNEAQLEKSRLLSDRFSAERPKGSFSTLEIQRTEQGDSAMYLCASSATTARGNQPQHFGDGTRLSIL.

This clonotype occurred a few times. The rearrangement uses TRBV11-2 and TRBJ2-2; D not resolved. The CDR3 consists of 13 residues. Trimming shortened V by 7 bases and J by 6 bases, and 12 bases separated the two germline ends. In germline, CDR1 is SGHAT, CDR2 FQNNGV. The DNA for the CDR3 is TGTGCCAGCATAGGGCTAGTTTCCGGGGAGCTGTTTTTT. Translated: CASIGLVSGELFF.

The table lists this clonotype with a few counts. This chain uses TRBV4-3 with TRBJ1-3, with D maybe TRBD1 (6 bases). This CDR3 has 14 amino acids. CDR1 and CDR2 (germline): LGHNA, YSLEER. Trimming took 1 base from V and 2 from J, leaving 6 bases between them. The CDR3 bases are TGCGCCAGCAGCCAAGGGACAGCTGGAAACACCATATATTTT. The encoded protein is CASSQGTAGNTIYF.